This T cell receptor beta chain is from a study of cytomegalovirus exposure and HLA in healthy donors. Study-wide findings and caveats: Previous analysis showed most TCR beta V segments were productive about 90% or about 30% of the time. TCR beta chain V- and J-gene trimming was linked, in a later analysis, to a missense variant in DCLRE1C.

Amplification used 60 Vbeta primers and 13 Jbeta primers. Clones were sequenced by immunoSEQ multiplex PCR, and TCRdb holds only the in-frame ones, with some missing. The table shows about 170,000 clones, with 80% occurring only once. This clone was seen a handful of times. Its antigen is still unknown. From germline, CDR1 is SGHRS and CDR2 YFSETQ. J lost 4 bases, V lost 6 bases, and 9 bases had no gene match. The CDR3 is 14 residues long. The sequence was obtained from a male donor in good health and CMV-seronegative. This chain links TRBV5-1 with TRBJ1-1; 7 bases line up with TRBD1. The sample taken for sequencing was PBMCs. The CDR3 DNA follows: TGCGCCAGCACCCCGACAGGGTTTTTCACTGAAGCTTTCTTT. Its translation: CASTPTGFFTEAFF.